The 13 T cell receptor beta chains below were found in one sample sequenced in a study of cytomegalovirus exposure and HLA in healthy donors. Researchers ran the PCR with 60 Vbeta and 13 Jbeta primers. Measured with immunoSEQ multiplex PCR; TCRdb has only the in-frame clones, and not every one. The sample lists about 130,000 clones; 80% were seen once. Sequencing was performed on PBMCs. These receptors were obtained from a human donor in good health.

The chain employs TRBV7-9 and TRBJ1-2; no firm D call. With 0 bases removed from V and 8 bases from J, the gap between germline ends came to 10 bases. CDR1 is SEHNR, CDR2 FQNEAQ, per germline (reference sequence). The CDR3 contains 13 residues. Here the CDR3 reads CASSLAEVIGYTF. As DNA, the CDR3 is TGTGCCAGCAGCTTAGCAGAGGTCATAGGCTACACCTTC.

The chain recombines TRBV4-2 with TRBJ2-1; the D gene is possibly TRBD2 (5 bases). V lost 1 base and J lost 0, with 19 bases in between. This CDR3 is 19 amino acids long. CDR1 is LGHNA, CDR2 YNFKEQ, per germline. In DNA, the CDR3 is TGTGCCAGCAGCCAAGTGGGAGACTGGAGTGTAAGCTCCTACAATGAGCAGTTCTTC. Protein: CASSQVGDWSVSSYNEQFF.

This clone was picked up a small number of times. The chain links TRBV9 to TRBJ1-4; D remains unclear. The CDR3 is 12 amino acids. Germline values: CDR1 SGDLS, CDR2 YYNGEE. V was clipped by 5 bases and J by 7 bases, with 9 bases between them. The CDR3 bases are TGTGCCAGCAGGGGGAGCGGTGAAAAACTGTTTTTT. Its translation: CASRGSGEKLFF.

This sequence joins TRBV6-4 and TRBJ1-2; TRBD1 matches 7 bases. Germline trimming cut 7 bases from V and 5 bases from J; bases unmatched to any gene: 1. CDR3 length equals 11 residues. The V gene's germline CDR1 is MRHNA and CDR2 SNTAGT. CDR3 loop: CASKQGYGYTF. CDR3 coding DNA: TGTGCCAGCAAACAGGGGTATGGCTACACCTTC.

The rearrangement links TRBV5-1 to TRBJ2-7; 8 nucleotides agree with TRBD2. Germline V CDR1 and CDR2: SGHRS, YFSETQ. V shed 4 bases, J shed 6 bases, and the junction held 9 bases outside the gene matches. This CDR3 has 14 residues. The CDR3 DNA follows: TGCGCCAGCAGCCCGCCGGGACTAGAGGTCGAGCAGTACTTC. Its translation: CASSPPGLEVEQYF.

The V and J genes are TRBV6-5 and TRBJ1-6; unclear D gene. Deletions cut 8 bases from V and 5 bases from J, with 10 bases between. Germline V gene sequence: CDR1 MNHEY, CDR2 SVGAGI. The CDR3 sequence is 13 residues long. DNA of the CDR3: TGTGCCAGCTCACTGTTTCATAATTCACCCCTCCACTTT. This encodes CASSLFHNSPLHF.

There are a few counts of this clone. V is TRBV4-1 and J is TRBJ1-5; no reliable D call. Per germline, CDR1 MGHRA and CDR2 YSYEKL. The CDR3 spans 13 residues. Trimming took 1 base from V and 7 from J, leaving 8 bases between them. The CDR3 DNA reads TGCGCCAGCAGCCAAGGGAGGGAGCAGCCCCAGCATTTT. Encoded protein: CASSQGREQPQHF.

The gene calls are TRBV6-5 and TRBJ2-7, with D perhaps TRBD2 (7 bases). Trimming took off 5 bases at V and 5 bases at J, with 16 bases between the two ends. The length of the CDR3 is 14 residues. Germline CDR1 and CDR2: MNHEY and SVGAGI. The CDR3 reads CASSLGGGPNEQYF. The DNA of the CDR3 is TGTGCCAGCAGTCTAGGGGGGGGGCCCAACGAGCAGTACTTC.

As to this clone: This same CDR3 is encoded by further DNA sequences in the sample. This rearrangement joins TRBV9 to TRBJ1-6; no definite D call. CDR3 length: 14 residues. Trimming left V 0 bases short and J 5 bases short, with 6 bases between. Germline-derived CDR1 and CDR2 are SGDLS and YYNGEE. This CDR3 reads CASSVGGDNSPLHF. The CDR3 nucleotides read TGTGCCAGCAGCGTAGGAGGTGATAATTCACCCCTCCACTTT.

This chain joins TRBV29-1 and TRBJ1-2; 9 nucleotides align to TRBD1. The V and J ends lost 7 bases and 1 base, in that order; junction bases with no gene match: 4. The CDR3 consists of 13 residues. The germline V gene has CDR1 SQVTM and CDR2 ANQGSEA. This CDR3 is CSAETGGNYGYTF. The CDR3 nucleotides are TGCAGCGCAGAGACAGGGGGTAACTATGGCTACACCTTC.

CDR3 loop: CASSYTGEEKLFF. The DNA for the CDR3 is TGTGCCAGCAGTTACACGGGGGAAGAAAAACTGTTTTTT. J is TRBJ1-4 and V is TRBV6-5, with D tentatively TRBD1 (5 bases). CDR3 length equals 13 residues. Germline-derived CDR1 and CDR2 are MNHEY and SVGAGI. V lost 2 bases to trimming and J lost 8 bases, with 9 bases between them.

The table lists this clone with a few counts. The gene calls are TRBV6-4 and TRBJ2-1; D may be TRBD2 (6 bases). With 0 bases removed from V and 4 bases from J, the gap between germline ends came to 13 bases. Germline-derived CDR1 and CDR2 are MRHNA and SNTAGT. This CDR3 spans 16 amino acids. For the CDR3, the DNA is TGTGCCAGCAGTGACTCCGGGGGTTCGGGTTACAATGAGCAGTTCTTC. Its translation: CASSDSGGSGYNEQFF.

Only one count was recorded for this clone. CDR3 nucleotides: TGTGCCAGCAGCTTGGAAGGGTATAATCCTAGCAAGGAAAACATTCAGTACTTC. This encodes CASSLEGYNPSKENIQYF. The chain is built from TRBV5-4 and TRBJ2-4; weak D call: TRBD2 (5 bases). This CDR3 has 18 amino acids. V was trimmed by 0 bases and J by 5 bases, leaving 21 bases between them. Germline lookup yields CDR1 SGHNT and CDR2 YYREEE (reference sequence). Looking up the rest from reference TRBV5-4 and TRBJ2-4 gives the full variable domain: ETGVTQSPTHLIKTRGQQVTLRCSSQSGHNTVSWYQQALGQGPQFIFQYYREEENGRGNFPPRFSGLQFPNYSSELNVNALELDDSALYLCASSLEGYNPSKENIQYFGAGTRLSVL.